This TCR beta chain comes out of a study of T cell clonality in common variable immunodeficiency (dated by TCRdb to 2013 to 2016). The full study reports these points: According to the authors, finding the cause of the higher clonality in CVID would require sequencing the repertoires of T cell subpopulations. Fewer TCRbeta clones were shared among CVID subjects than among healthy controls (p < 0.0001). Compared with healthy controls, CVID subjects showed increased TCRbeta clonality (t-test p = 0.018), a feature most characteristic of about a third of subjects. Even though DNA input was the same, control samples had an average of about 81,820 unique sequences each, compared with approximately 32,000 in CVID samples. CVID TCRbeta sequences were reported to have fewer deletions and N-nucleotide insertions and to lack highly modified clones with 13 or more V deletions. Correlations of repertoire features with clinical complications were constrained by heterogeneity among patients within the CVID cohort.

For sequencing, equivalent amounts of genomic DNA were input from CVID and control samples. For every sample, a 60 bp segment covering the rearranged TCRbeta CDR3 region was amplified and then sequenced. The immunoSEQ assay, a bias-corrected multiplex PCR combined with high-throughput sequencing, was used for TCRbeta amplification. In the paper's pipeline: Every unique nucleotide sequence was considered a clone and was annotated with V, D and J genes, copy number and frequency. Sequences were labeled productive if in frame, and non-productive if out of frame or containing stop codons. As previously described, Shannon's entropy was used to calculate clonality. Mean CDR3 Kyte-Doolittle hydropathy was derived from the predicted amino acid sequences of productive clones. The R hclust function was used to hierarchically cluster scaled V gene usage with Manhattan distance and complete linkage. Sharing of clones by CDR3 amino acid sequence was evaluated through resampling of 12 repertoires per group over 100 rounds. The repertoires were screened for 70 published EBV-specific TCRbeta sequences and some 230 published CMV-specific TCRbeta sequences. A couple of CVID samples that yielded fewer than 10,000 sequences were excluded from the analysis, so 42 CVID repertoires were retained. This immuneACCESS table, as held by TCRdb, lists in-frame sequences with V and J called but not all clones. Of the missing ones, under half trace to an unresolved V gene in checked studies; the others have no known cause. V, J and clone size reflect that table, while D and trimming were determined from the DNA. This sample holds approximately 40,000 clones in total, without any singletons. Around 9.5% of the sample rests with the top ten.

Counted from cysteine to phenylalanine, this CDR3 has 14 amino acids. The DNA has 33 bases, all within the CDR3, and is read from base 1. Reading the germline V gene gives CDR1 SNHLY and CDR2 FYNNEI. Most CVID patients and most healthy controls were of Caucasian heritage. Heparinized peripheral whole blood samples of about 4.5 to 8 ml were collected from each donor. Genomic DNA from adults with common variable immune deficiency (CVID) and from healthy adult controls was used for sequencing of TCRbeta CDR3 repertoires. The control group comprised some 22 healthy adult volunteers, about 12 female and roughly ten male, aged about 23 to 66 years with a mean age of around 37. Diluted blood was subjected to density centrifugation over Hypaque 1077 or Ficoll-Paque for isolation of peripheral blood mononuclear cells. Genomic DNA was obtained from unsorted mononuclear cells using either Qiagen column purification or a centrifugation-based method.

This clone was observed a few times. Its cognate antigen has yet to be identified. The CDR3 end falls 3 residues outside the read, so it is completed with the germline J gene. The chain joins TRBV2 to TRBJ1-4; TRBD1 matches 7 bases in the middle. The TCR comes from a person aged 18-69 years in good health. Sequences were obtained from peripheral blood mononuclear cells. The CDR3 protein sequence reads: CASSGDSYMGKLFF. CDR3 bases read: TGTGCCAGCAGCGGGGACAGCTACATGGGGAAA.